This record looks at one TCR beta chain sequence and its context. Its antigen remains unknown. The data originate from a study of blood T cells in healthy people across ages. Study-level results: Roughly linearly, TCR beta diversity per million T cells fell as age increased.

Isolation recovered at least 6.5 million PBMCs from every sample. There were at least 5.5 micrograms of total RNA extracted from every sample. The CDR3 totals 13 residues. Germline V gene lookup returns CDR1 GTSNPN and CDR2 SVGIG (reference sequence). The V end was cut by 4 bases, the J end by 0 bases, with 8 bases between. Alongside a J-beta primer mix, a sample-barcoded 5' primer served in a second PCR lasting roughly 7 to 11 cycles. The template-switch adaptor was a 5' adaptor with 12 random nucleotides. It tagged each cDNA molecule. TCRdb analysed the 5' RACE reads with MiXCR anew, one entry per CDR3 protein. The sample gives roughly 930,000 distinct CDR3 sequences, 45% to 50% of which show up once; around 15% is in the top ten.

The sequence was collected from a man aged 30-40 years in good health. Sample: blood. This rearrangement joins TRBV30 to TRBJ2-3, with no clear D. In DNA form, the CDR3 reads TGTGCCTGGACTCCCCAAAGCACAGATACGCAGTATTTT. Its protein is CAWTPQSTDTQYF.